A selection of T cell receptor beta chains follows, all from one sample in a study of PD-L1 blockade in urothelial cancer. Generated by immunoSEQ multiplex PCR, the TCRdb table keeps only in-frame clones and is missing some. The repertoire holds 45,000 to 55,000 clones, with approximately 85% as singletons. The sample was PBMCs, taken around atezolizumab (anti-PD-L1) treatment. The receptors here all came from a man aged 50 or older with urothelial cancer. CDR3s include the opening cysteine and the closing phenylalanine or tryptophan. Fields, in order: D gene, V gene, clone size, J gene, CDR3 protein, CDR3 DNA. A D gene is named only where the DNA matches it firmly. Size tells how often a clone was seen (once, few, many) or the class of an expanded clone, and some rows leave it out.

TRBD2	TRBV9	NA	TRBJ2-1	CASSFSGGSNEQFF	TGTGCCAGCAGCTTTAGCGGGGGGAGCAATGAGCAGTTCTTC
TRBD2	TRBV5-1	NA	TRBJ2-3	CASSLEAGGPDTQYF	TGCGCCAGCAGCTTGGAGGCGGGGGGGCCAGATACGCAGTATTTT
NA	TRBV14	NA	TRBJ2-3	CASSHIGDSRTDTQYF	TGTGCCAGCAGCCATATTGGAGACAGCCGCACAGATACGCAGTATTTT
NA	TRBV12-5	few	TRBJ1-2	CASGLREGWNGYTF	TGTGCTAGTGGTTTGAGGGAGGGATGGAATGGCTACACCTTC
TRBD1	TRBV7-8	NA	TRBJ1-6	CASTYRGRGTYNSPLHF	TGTGCCAGCACCTACAGGGGAAGGGGAACATATAATTCACCCCTCCACTTT
NA	TRBV7-6	NA	TRBJ2-7	CASSLGISTGLGGEQYF	TGTGCCAGCAGCTTAGGTATATCGACAGGGCTGGGGGGCGAGCAGTACTTC
NA	TRBV27	NA	TRBJ1-3	CASSLSGVGSGNTIYF	TGTGCCAGCAGCCTGTCGGGGGTGGGGAGCGGAAACACCATATATTTT
NA	TRBV7-2	NA	TRBJ2-3	CASSLFSGDTQYF	TGTGCCAGCAGCTTATTTTCGGGGGATACGCAGTATTTT
NA	TRBV7-6	few	TRBJ2-3	CASSGLDADTQYF	TGTGCCAGCAGCGGGCTCGACGCGGATACGCAGTATTTT
TRBD1	TRBV5-1	few	TRBJ1-2	CASSDRGGWDGYTF	TGCGCCAGCAGCGATAGAGGGGGCTGGGACGGCTACACCTTC
NA	TRBV18	NA	TRBJ1-5	CASSPQGPQPQHF	TGTGCCAGCTCACCCCAGGGGCCCCAGCCCCAGCATTTT
TRBD2	TRBV5-6	NA	TRBJ2-3	CASSLGTSGGDSTDTQYF	TGTGCCAGCAGCTTGGGGACTAGCGGGGGGGATAGCACAGATACGCAGTATTTT
TRBD2	TRBV9	NA	TRBJ2-1	CASSSRLAGISYNEQFF	TGTGCCAGCAGCTCCCGACTAGCGGGGATCTCCTACAATGAGCAGTTCTTC
TRBD1	TRBV4-1	few	TRBJ1-1	CASSQRGNRGDTEAFF	TGCGCCAGCAGCCAAAGGGGTAACAGGGGGGACACTGAAGCTTTCTTT
TRBD1	TRBV27	NA	TRBJ1-5	CASRPGTAPYSNQPQHF	TGTGCCAGCAGACCCGGGACAGCGCCTTATAGCAATCAGCCCCAGCATTTT
NA	TRBV15	NA	TRBJ2-7	CATSRAAEPYEQYF	TGTGCCACCAGCAGAGCGGCGGAACCCTACGAGCAGTACTTC
NA	TRBV15	NA	TRBJ2-1	CATSVADQRYNEQFF	TGTGCCACCAGCGTGGCGGATCAGAGGTACAATGAGCAGTTCTTC
NA	TRBV7-2	NA	TRBJ2-7	CASSRRGGTYEQYF	TGTGCCAGCTCCCGTAGGGGTGGCACCTACGAGCAGTACTTC
NA	TRBV7-9	NA	TRBJ2-5	CASSPGGPQSETQYF	TGTGCCAGCAGCCCAGGAGGCCCCCAAAGCGAGACCCAGTACTTC
TRBD2	TRBV10-3	NA	TRBJ2-7	CAISFSGGAPTSSSYEQYF	TGTGCCATCAGCTTTAGCGGGGGGGCACCGACTTCGAGCTCCTACGAGCAGTACTTC
TRBD2	TRBV27	NA	TRBJ2-7	CASSASGGPNYEQYF	TGTGCCAGCAGTGCCAGCGGGGGGCCAAACTACGAGCAGTACTTC
NA	TRBV27	once	TRBJ2-1	CASTYYNEQFF	TGTGCCAGCACGTACTACAATGAGCAGTTCTTC
TRBD1	TRBV6-5	NA	TRBJ2-1	CASRQDRGTYNEQFF	TGTGCCAGCAGGCAGGACAGGGGGACCTACAATGAGCAGTTCTTC
NA	TRBV28	NA	TRBJ1-1	CASSQGVRGAFF	TGTGCCAGCAGCCAAGGGGTCAGGGGAGCTTTCTTT
TRBD1	TRBV18	NA	TRBJ2-7	CASSPGDRTYEQYF	TGTGCCAGCTCACCAGGGGACAGAACCTACGAGCAGTACTTC
NA	TRBV27	NA	TRBJ1-1	CASSLGGFTEAFF	TGTGCCAGCAGTTTAGGCGGGTTCACTGAAGCTTTCTTT
NA	TRBV30	NA	TRBJ2-7	CAWSPGTVHDEQYF	TGTGCCTGGAGTCCCGGGACTGTGCATGACGAGCAGTACTTC
TRBD1	TRBV6-1	NA	TRBJ2-4	CASSEWSGGAKNIQYF	TGTGCCAGCAGTGAATGGTCAGGGGGTGCCAAAAACATTCAGTACTTC
TRBD2	TRBV7-6	NA	TRBJ2-5	CASSQLAGAVETQYF	TGTGCCAGCAGTCAACTAGCGGGGGCAGTGGAGACCCAGTACTTC
TRBD1	TRBV19	NA	TRBJ1-2	CASSMRGRYGYTF	TGTGCCAGTAGTATGAGGGGGCGTTATGGCTACACCTTC
NA	TRBV12-5	NA	TRBJ1-2	CASGPGRLSWRDGYTF	TGTGCTAGTGGCCCGGGACGGCTTAGCTGGAGGGATGGCTACACCTTC